Following are 8 T cell receptor beta chains from one sample sequenced in a study of T cell responses to AZD1222 COVID-19 vaccine. Assay used: immunoSEQ multiplex PCR; TCRdb lists only in-frame clones, some missing. This table holds some 150,000 clones, approximately 90% found once. The starting material was peripheral blood, obtained on day 0 of MenACWY control vaccination. The origin of the receptors is an adult in good health.

The chain couples TRBV5-1 to TRBJ1-1; D may be TRBD1 (5 bases). The ends were cut back, 2 bases at V and 5 bases at J, with 22 bases in the middle. Looked up from germline, CDR1 is SGHRS and CDR2 is YFSETQ. The CDR3 extends over 17 amino acids. In DNA form, the CDR3 reads TGCGCCAGCAGCTTCCCTCGTCAGGGTTCCGTCCGGACTGAAGCTTTCTTT. Translation gives CASSFPRQGSVRTEAFF.

V and J are TRBV9 and TRBJ1-2; D remains unclear. Germline V CDR1 and CDR2: SGDLS, YYNGEE. Trimming left V 0 bases short and J 7 bases short, with 13 bases between. The length of the CDR3 is 14 residues. CDR3 protein: CASSVGVASAGYTF. The CDR3, as DNA: TGTGCCAGCAGCGTAGGCGTGGCGTCAGCTGGCTACACCTTC.

The chain combines TRBV7-3 with TRBJ1-1; D gene ambiguous. CDR3 length equals 12 residues. Trimming pared 6 bases from V and 4 bases from J, leaving 9 bases between. Germline V gene data show CDR1 as SGHTA and CDR2 as FQGTGA. CDR3 sequence (DNA): TGTGCCAGCAGTAACCCGGGCACTGAAGCTTTCTTT. This sequence encodes CASSNPGTEAFF.

This clone appeared a few times. V and J are TRBV18 and TRBJ1-1; the D is unclear. The CDR3 spans 12 residues. Germline V gene data show CDR1 as KGHSH and CDR2 as LQKENI. With 2 bases removed from V and 1 base from J, the gap between germline ends came to 2 bases. The CDR3 here is CASSPRNTEAFF. The CDR3 DNA reads TGTGCCAGCTCACCAAGGAACACTGAAGCTTTCTTT.

The rearrangement joins TRBV5-1 to TRBJ1-3; D is unresolved. This CDR3 comprises 15 residues. The germline V and J ends were trimmed by 4 bases and 0 bases, with 11 bases remaining between them. Germline V lookup: CDR1 SGHRS, CDR2 YFSETQ. CDR3 nucleotides: TGCGCCAGCAGCCCCCGGCAAAACTCTGGAAACACCATATATTTT. It encodes CASSPRQNSGNTIYF.

CDR3 sequence: CASSLILGQETQYF. In nucleotides, the CDR3 is TGTGCCAGCAGCTTAATACTGGGCCAGGAGACCCAGTACTTC. The genes are TRBV5-6 and TRBJ2-5; D remains ambiguous. The CDR3 spans 14 residues. The V gene's germline CDR1 is SGHDT and CDR2 YYEEEE. V was trimmed by 2 bases and J by 5 bases, leaving 13 bases between them.

The V and J genes are TRBV2 and TRBJ1-6; weak D call: TRBD1 (6 bases). Trimming shortened V by 7 bases and J by 0 bases, and 7 bases separated the two germline ends. Germline V gene data show CDR1 as SNHLY and CDR2 as FYNNEI. The CDR3 loop spans 14 amino acids. CDR3 DNA sequence: TGTGCCAGCAAGGACAGCTCCTATAATTCACCCCTCCACTTT. As protein: CASKDSSYNSPLHF.

V usage is TRBV19 and J usage is TRBJ2-1; 9 nucleotides line up with TRBD1. V lost 6 bases and J lost 8; bases outside the gene matches: 8. CDR1 LNHDA and CDR2 SQIVND come from the germline V gene (reference sequence). The CDR3 is 14 amino acids. The chain's CDR3 is CASRAGTGIYEQFF. CDR3 bases: TGTGCCAGTAGAGCAGGGACAGGGATCTATGAGCAGTTCTTC.